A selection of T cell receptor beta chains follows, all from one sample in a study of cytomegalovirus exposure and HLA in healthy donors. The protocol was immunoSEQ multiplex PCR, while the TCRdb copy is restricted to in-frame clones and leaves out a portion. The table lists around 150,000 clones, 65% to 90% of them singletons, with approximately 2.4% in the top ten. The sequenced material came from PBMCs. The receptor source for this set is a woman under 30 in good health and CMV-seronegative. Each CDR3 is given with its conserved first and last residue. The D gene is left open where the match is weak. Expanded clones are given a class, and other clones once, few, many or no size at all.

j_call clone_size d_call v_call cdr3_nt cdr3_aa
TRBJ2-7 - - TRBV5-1 TGCGCCAGCAGATCAGGATCCTACGAGCAGTACTTC CASRSGSYEQYF
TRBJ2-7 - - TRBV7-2 TGTGCCAGCAGCTTAGCGGGAGGGGGGTACGAGCAGTACTTC CASSLAGGGYEQYF
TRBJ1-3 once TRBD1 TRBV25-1 TGTGCCAGCAGCAGGGGGGCTCCTGGAAACACCATATATTTT CASSRGAPGNTIYF
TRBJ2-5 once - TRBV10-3 TGTGCCATCAGCGGGGTTCAAGAGACCCAGTACTTC CAISGVQETQYF
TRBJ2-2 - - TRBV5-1 TGCGCCAGCAGCCCTCAGGGGAACACCGGGGAGCTGTTTTTT CASSPQGNTGELFF
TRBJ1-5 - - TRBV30 TGTGCCTGGAGTGTACCTAGTGGCAATCAGCCCCAGCATTTT CAWSVPSGNQPQHF
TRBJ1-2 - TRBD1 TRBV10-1 TGCGCCACTTCCCCGGGACAGGGACGGGGCTACACCTTC CATSPGQGRGYTF
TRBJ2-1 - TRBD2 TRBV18 TGTGCCAGCTCACCGGGGACTAGGATCTACAATGAGCAGTTCTTC CASSPGTRIYNEQFF
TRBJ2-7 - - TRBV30 TGTGCCTGGAGCGGACTTTACGAGCAGTACTTC CAWSGLYEQYF
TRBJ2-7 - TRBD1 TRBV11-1 TGTGCCAGCAGCTCGGACAGGGGTCCCTACGAGCAGTACTTC CASSSDRGPYEQYF
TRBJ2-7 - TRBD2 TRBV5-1 TGCGCCAGCAGCTTGGGGCTAGCGGGGCTTTACGAGCAGTACTTC CASSLGLAGLYEQYF
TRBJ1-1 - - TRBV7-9 TGTGCCAGCAGTTGGGGGGGCGAAAACACTGAAGCTTTCTTT CASSWGGENTEAFF
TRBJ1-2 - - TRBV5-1 TGCGCCAGCAGCTCACAGGGCTTTAGGGACTATGGCTACACCTTC CASSSQGFRDYGYTF
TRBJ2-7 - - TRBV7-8 TGTGCCAGCAGCTCGGGCAGGGGACCCCTCTACGAGCAGTACTTC CASSSGRGPLYEQYF
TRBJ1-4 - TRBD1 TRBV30 TGTGCCTGGAGTTCTGATCAGGGGGCTGGTGAAAAACTGTTTTTT CAWSSDQGAGEKLFF
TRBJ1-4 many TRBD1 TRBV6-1 TGTGCCACCCAGGAGGGGGCTGATGAAAAACTGTTTTTT CATQEGADEKLFF
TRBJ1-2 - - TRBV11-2 TGTGCCAGCAGCTTCGGACCCAGAAGGAGGGATGGCTACACCTTC CASSFGPRRRDGYTF
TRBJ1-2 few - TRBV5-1 TGCGCCAGCAGCTTGGGGGCAGGCCTTGGGTATGGCTACACCTTC CASSLGAGLGYGYTF
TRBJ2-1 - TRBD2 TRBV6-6 TGTGCCAGCAGTTACCCAGCGGGACTACTGAAGGAGCAGTTCTTC CASSYPAGLLKEQFF
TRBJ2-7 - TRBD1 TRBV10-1 TGCGCCAGCAGTGAGAGGGGGCTCTACGAGCAGTACTTC CASSERGLYEQYF
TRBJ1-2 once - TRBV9 TGTGCCAGCAGCGGAACTCCCTCGGGACTTCTTCATGGCTACACCTTC CASSGTPSGLLHGYTF
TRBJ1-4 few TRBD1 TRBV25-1 TGTGCCAGCAGATTGACAGGGGGTGGGGATGAAAAACTGTTTTTT CASRLTGGGDEKLFF
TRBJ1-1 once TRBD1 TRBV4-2 TGTGCCAGCAGCCAACCCACAGGGGCGGAGGCTGAAGCTTTCTTT CASSQPTGAEAEAFF
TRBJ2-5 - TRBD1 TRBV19 TGTGCCAGTAGTGGACAGGATAAGCGACAAATCCAAGAGACCCAGTACTTC CASSGQDKRQIQETQYF
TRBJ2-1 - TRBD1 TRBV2 TGTGCCAGCAGCCGGACAGGGAGGTGGACCAATGAGCAGTTCTTC CASSRTGRWTNEQFF
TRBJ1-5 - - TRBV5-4 TGTGCCAGCAGCGACCGAGGCGCGGGGACGAATCAGCCCCAGCATTTT CASSDRGAGTNQPQHF
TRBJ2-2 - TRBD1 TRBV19 TGTGCCAGTATCCCCGGGACAGGGCCCACCGGGGAGCTGTTTTTT CASIPGTGPTGELFF
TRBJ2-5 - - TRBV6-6 TGTGCCAGCAGTCCACCGGGGTCTGAGACCCAGTACTTC CASSPPGSETQYF
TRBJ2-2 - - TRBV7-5 TGTGCCAGAACCCCGGTCGGGGGTTCGAACACCGGGGAGCTGTTTTTT CARTPVGGSNTGELFF
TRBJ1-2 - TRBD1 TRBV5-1 TGCGCCAGCAGCTTAGGGACAGGGCCTAACTATGGCTACACCTTC CASSLGTGPNYGYTF
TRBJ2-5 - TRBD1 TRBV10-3 TGTGCCATCAGTGGGACAGGGGTACAAGAGACCCAGTACTTC CAISGTGVQETQYF
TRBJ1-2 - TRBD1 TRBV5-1 TGCGCCAGCAGCTTGGGAGGGACAGGGAACTATGGCTACACCTTC CASSLGGTGNYGYTF
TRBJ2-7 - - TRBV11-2 TGTGCCAGCAGCTTAGATTCCCCGCGGCAGTTTTCCTCGGTCGAGCAGTACTTC CASSLDSPRQFSSVEQYF
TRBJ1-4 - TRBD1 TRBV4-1 TGCGCCAGCAGCCAAGCCTTGACAGGGGATAATGAAAAACTGTTTTTT CASSQALTGDNEKLFF
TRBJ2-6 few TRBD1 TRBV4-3 TGCGCCAGCAGCCAAGTAGGACAGGGCTCTGGGGCCAACGTCCTGACTTTC CASSQVGQGSGANVLTF
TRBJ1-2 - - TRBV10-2 TGCGCCAGCAGTGACGAGGCCAGCTATGGCTACACCTTC CASSDEASYGYTF
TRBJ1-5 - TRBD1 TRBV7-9 TGTGCCAGCAGCTTTGGACAGGGACCCAATCAGCCCCAGCATTTT CASSFGQGPNQPQHF
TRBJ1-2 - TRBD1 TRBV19 TGTGCCAGTAGACCAAGCGACAGGGCTAACTATGGCTACACCTTC CASRPSDRANYGYTF
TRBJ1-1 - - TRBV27 TGTGCCAGCAGTTTTGGACTCAAGAACACTGAAGCTTTCTTT CASSFGLKNTEAFF
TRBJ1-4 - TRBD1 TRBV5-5 TGTGCCAGCAGCTTCGACAGGGTGGATGAAAAACTGTTTTTT CASSFDRVDEKLFF
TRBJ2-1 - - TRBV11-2 TGTGCCTCAAGCCCGTGGGCAGGGGATTGGAATGAGCAGTTCTTC CASSPWAGDWNEQFF
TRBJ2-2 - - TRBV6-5 TGTGCCAGCCGGGGTCCCGCGAACACCGGGGAGCTGTTTTTT CASRGPANTGELFF
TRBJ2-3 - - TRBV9 TGTGCCAGCAGCCCGACCGTTAGCTCGAAGGGCACAGATACGCAGTATTTT CASSPTVSSKGTDTQYF
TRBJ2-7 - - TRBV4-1 TGCGCCAGCAGCCCCGGGGTACACGAGCAGTACTTC CASSPGVHEQYF
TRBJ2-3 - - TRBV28 TGTGCCAGCCGAGGGGGTCTTGGAGATACGCAGTATTTT CASRGGLGDTQYF
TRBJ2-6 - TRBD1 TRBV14 TGTGCCAGCAGCGTCGGACAGGGGGTTCTCTCTGGGGCCAACGTCCTGACTTTC CASSVGQGVLSGANVLTF
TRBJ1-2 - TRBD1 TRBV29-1 TGCAGCGTTGACGGGACAGGGGAGACATATGGCTACACCTTC CSVDGTGETYGYTF
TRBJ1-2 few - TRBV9 TGTGCCAGCAGCGTGAGCACGAGCTATGGCTACACCTTC CASSVSTSYGYTF
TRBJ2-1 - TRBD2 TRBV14 TGTGCCAGCAACCGCGGGAGGCTGTACAATGAGCAGTTCTTC CASNRGRLYNEQFF
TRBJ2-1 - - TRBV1 TGCACCAGCATCCGAGACAAACCTTATAGCGGGGGGGCCAGCTACAATGAGCAGTTCTTC CTSIRDKPYSGGASYNEQFF
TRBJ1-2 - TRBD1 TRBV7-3 TGTGCCAGCAGCGCGAGTCCGGACAGGGCATATGGCTACACCTTC CASSASPDRAYGYTF
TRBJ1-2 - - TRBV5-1 TGCGCCAGCAGCCCCACGGGACTGAAAGGCGTTCATGGCTACACCTTC CASSPTGLKGVHGYTF
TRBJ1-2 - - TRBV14 TGTGCCAGCAGCACAAGCGGACCTACTAACTATGGCTACACCTTC CASSTSGPTNYGYTF
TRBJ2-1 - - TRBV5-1 TGCGCCAGCAGCTTTATGAATGAGCAGTTCTTC CASSFMNEQFF
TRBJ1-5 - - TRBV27 TGTGCCAGCAGTCGTCTGGGGGGGGGCAATCAGCCCCAGCATTTT CASSRLGGGNQPQHF
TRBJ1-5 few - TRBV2 TGTGCCAGCAGTGGCGGACAAGGGCTGCAGCCCCAGCATTTT CASSGGQGLQPQHF
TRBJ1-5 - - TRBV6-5 TGTGCCAGCGGGCAGGGGTCCATGAACAATCAGCCCCAGCATTTT CASGQGSMNNQPQHF
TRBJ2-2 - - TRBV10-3 TGTGCCATCAGTGACATAGGGTGGGGCAGGGAGCTGTTTTTT CAISDIGWGRELFF
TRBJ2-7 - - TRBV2 TGTGCCAGGGACGGCGGGACCTTC CARDGGTF
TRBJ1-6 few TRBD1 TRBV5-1 TGCGCCAGCAGCTCGACAGGGTATTCACCCCTCCACTTT CASSSTGYSPLHF